Listed below are T cell receptor beta chains from one sample, sequenced in a study of radiotherapy plus CTLA-4 blockade in lung cancer. The method was immunoSEQ multiplex PCR; TCRdb's version includes in-frame clones alone and lacks a portion of them. The sample records 70,000 to 90,000 clones, around nine tenths being singletons. The specimen comprised peripheral blood, sampled from a patient treated with radiotherapy plus ipilimumab. The receptor source for this set is a human donor with non-small cell lung cancer who had stable disease on radiotherapy plus ipilimumab. The CDR3 runs from the conserved cysteine through the conserved F or W. Fields, in order: clone size, D gene, J gene, V gene, CDR3 protein, CDR3 DNA. D genes are given only for firm matches. Some rows mark clone size as missing; the rest say once, few, many or name a class of expanded clone.

size: -; D: -; J: TRBJ1-1; V: TRBV18; CDR3: CASSQRGTEAFF; DNA: TGTGCCAGCTCCCAAAGGGGGACTGAAGCTTTCTTT
size: -; D: TRBD2; J: TRBJ2-7; V: TRBV10-3; CDR3: CATQGVAGVGEQYF; DNA: TGTGCCACCCAGGGGGTAGCGGGAGTGGGAGAGCAGTACTTC
size: -; D: -; J: TRBJ2-5; V: TRBV2; CDR3: CASRVRGAQETQYF; DNA: TGTGCCAGCAGGGTCAGGGGGGCCCAAGAGACCCAGTACTTC
size: -; D: TRBD1; J: TRBJ2-1; V: TRBV6-1; CDR3: CASSRQGSLYNEQFF; DNA: TGTGCCAGCAGTAGACAGGGTTCTCTCTACAATGAGCAGTTCTTC
size: -; D: TRBD2; J: TRBJ2-3; V: TRBV7-9; CDR3: CASSSRVILAGGRTDTQYF; DNA: TGTGCCAGCAGCTCCCGCGTAATACTAGCGGGAGGTCGAACAGATACGCAGTATTTT
size: -; D: TRBD2; J: TRBJ2-7; V: TRBV9; CDR3: CASSEGAGPSYEQYF; DNA: TGTGCCAGCAGCGAAGGAGCGGGGCCCTCCTACGAGCAGTACTTC
size: few; D: -; J: TRBJ1-6; V: TRBV19; CDR3: CASSINADQFSPLHF; DNA: TGTGCCAGTAGTATCAATGCAGACCAGTTTTCACCCCTCCACTTT
size: -; D: -; J: TRBJ2-5; V: TRBV28; CDR3: CASSLGVGTGETQYF; DNA: TGTGCCAGCAGTTTAGGGGTCGGCACCGGAGAGACCCAGTACTTC
size: -; D: TRBD1; J: TRBJ1-1; V: TRBV30; CDR3: CAGQGRNTEAFF; DNA: TGTGCCGGACAGGGCCGGAACACTGAAGCTTTCTTT
size: -; D: -; J: TRBJ1-4; V: TRBV5-1; CDR3: CASSYLAGTVATNEKLFF; DNA: TGCGCCAGCAGTTATTTGGCGGGAACCGTAGCAACTAATGAAAAACTGTTTTTT
size: -; D: TRBD1; J: TRBJ1-1; V: TRBV6-1; CDR3: CASSDTGGLNTEAFF; DNA: TGTGCCAGCAGTGATACAGGGGGCTTGAACACTGAAGCTTTCTTT
size: -; D: -; J: TRBJ2-7; V: TRBV29-1; CDR3: CSVVQGSYEQYF; DNA: TGCAGCGTAGTTCAGGGATCCTACGAGCAGTACTTC
size: -; D: -; J: TRBJ2-3; V: TRBV10-1; CDR3: CASSEGGEDTQYF; DNA: TGCGCCAGCAGTGAGGGAGGTGAAGATACGCAGTATTTT
size: -; D: TRBD2; J: TRBJ2-5; V: TRBV4-1; CDR3: CASRPGTSGQETQYF; DNA: TGCGCCAGCAGACCCGGGACTAGCGGCCAAGAGACCCAGTACTTC
size: -; D: TRBD1; J: TRBJ1-1; V: TRBV18; CDR3: CASSPLEGTGRLNTEAFF; DNA: TGTGCCAGCTCACCTCTGGAAGGGACAGGTCGATTGAACACTGAAGCTTTCTTT
size: -; D: -; J: TRBJ1-4; V: TRBV5-4; CDR3: CASSPDAGAGTNEKLFF; DNA: TGTGCCAGCAGCCCTGACGCGGGGGCGGGAACTAATGAAAAACTGTTTTTT
size: -; D: -; J: TRBJ2-3; V: TRBV6-1; CDR3: CASNFRQGTDTQYF; DNA: TGTGCCAGCAATTTCCGACAGGGCACAGATACGCAGTATTTT
size: -; D: -; J: TRBJ1-2; V: TRBV7-8; CDR3: CASSLSRNYGYTF; DNA: TGTGCCAGCAGCTTGAGTAGAAACTATGGCTACACCTTC
size: -; D: TRBD1; J: TRBJ2-1; V: TRBV19; CDR3: CASSYLTGSSYNEQFF; DNA: TGTGCCAGTAGTTACCTGACAGGGAGCTCCTACAATGAGCAGTTCTTC
size: -; D: -; J: TRBJ1-2; V: TRBV6-5; CDR3: CASSTSRQSGGYTF; DNA: TGTGCCAGCAGTACCTCGAGACAGAGTGGCGGCTACACCTTC
size: -; D: TRBD2; J: TRBJ2-1; V: TRBV6-4; CDR3: CASSDSISGLAGGSYNEQFF; DNA: TGTGCCAGCAGTGACTCGATCTCAGGACTAGCGGGGGGTTCCTACAATGAGCAGTTCTTC
size: -; D: -; J: TRBJ1-5; V: TRBV19; CDR3: CASSRLDQPQHF; DNA: TGTGCCAGTAGTAGGCTTGATCAGCCCCAGCATTTT
size: -; D: -; J: TRBJ2-1; V: TRBV6-5; CDR3: CASSYSAGNEQFF; DNA: TGTGCCAGCAGTTACTCAGCGGGTAATGAGCAGTTCTTC
size: -; D: -; J: TRBJ2-1; V: TRBV30; CDR3: CAWGGGQFF; DNA: TGTGCCTGGGGGGGAGGGCAGTTCTTC
size: -; D: TRBD1; J: TRBJ2-7; V: TRBV13; CDR3: CASSHRDRGRDEQYF; DNA: TGTGCCAGCAGCCACCGGGACAGGGGGCGCGACGAGCAGTACTTC
size: -; D: TRBD1; J: TRBJ2-7; V: TRBV10-2; CDR3: CASTDPGQGGSYEQYF; DNA: TGCGCCAGCACCGATCCGGGACAGGGAGGTTCCTACGAGCAGTACTTC
size: -; D: -; J: TRBJ2-4; V: TRBV6-6; CDR3: CASSYLDRLAKNIQYF; DNA: TGTGCCAGCAGTTACTTGGACCGTTTAGCCAAAAACATTCAGTACTTC
size: few; D: TRBD1; J: TRBJ2-7; V: TRBV23-1; CDR3: CASSPHGQGNEQYF; DNA: TGCGCCAGCAGTCCTCACGGACAGGGGAACGAGCAGTACTTC
size: -; D: -; J: TRBJ2-3; V: TRBV5-5; CDR3: CASSVEVGRKDTQYF; DNA: TGTGCCAGCAGCGTAGAGGTAGGGCGAAAAGATACGCAGTATTTT
size: -; D: TRBD2; J: TRBJ2-1; V: TRBV5-1; CDR3: CAGSLSSGSNEQFF; DNA: TGCGCCGGCAGCTTGTCTAGCGGGAGTAATGAGCAGTTCTTC